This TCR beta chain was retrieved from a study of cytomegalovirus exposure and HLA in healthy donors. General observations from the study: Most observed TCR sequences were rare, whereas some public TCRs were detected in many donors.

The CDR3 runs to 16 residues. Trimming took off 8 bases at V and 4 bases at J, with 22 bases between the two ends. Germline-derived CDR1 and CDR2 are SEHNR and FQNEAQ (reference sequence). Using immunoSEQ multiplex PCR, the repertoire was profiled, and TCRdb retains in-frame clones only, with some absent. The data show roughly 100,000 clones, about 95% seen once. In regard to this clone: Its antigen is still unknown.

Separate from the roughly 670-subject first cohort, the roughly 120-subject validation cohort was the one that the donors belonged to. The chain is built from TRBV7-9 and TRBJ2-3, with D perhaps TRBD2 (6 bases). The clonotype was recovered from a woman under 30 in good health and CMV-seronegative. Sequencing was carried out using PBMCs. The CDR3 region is CASDRRRGGNADTQYF. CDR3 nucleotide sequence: TGTGCCAGCGACCGAAGGCGGGGAGGCAACGCAGATACGCAGTATTTT.